This T cell receptor (beta chain) was documented in a study of cytomegalovirus exposure and HLA in healthy donors. Broader study findings: For cytomegalovirus status, the classifier reportedly gave diagnoses with high specificity and sensitivity.

The donors were part of the 120-subject validation cohort, which stood apart from the approximately 640-subject first cohort. As regards this clone: The target antigen is unknown.

Trimming removed 6 bases from V and 1 base from J; junction bases left unmatched: 12. The germline gives CDR1 MDHEN, CDR2 SYDVKM. This CDR3 contains 16 residues. Only in-frame clones appear in the TCRdb table, and some are missing; sequencing was by immunoSEQ multiplex PCR. Of approximately 260,000 clones listed, around 85% are singletons. The chain is built from TRBV28 and TRBJ2-7, with TRBD1 matching 7 bases. The clonotype comes from a young woman in good health and CMV-seronegative. The sequenced sample was PBMCs. The CDR3 nucleotides read TGTGCCAGCAGGGGTCCGGGACAGTCCTATTCCTACGAGCAGTACTTC. Amino acids: CASRGPGQSYSYEQYF.